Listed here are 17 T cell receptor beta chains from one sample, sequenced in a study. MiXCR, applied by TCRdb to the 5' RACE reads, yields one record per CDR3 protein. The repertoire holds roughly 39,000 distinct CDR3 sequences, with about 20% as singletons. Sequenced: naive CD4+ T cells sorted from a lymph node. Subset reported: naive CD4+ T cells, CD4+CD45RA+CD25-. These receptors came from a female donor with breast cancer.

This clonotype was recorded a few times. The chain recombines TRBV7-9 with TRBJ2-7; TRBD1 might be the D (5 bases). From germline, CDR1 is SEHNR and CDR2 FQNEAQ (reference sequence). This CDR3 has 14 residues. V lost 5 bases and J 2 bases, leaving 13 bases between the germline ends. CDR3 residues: CASSQTGLAYEQYF. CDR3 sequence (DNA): TGTGCCAGCAGCCAAACAGGCTTAGCCTACGAGCAGTACTTC.

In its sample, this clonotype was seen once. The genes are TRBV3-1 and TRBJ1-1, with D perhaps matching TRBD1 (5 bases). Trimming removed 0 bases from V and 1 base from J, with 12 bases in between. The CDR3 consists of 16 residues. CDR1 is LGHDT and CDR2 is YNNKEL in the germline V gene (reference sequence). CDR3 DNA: TGTGCCAGCAGCCAAGATCTGGCAGGGTGGAACACTGAAGCTTTCTTT. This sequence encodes CASSQDLAGWNTEAFF.

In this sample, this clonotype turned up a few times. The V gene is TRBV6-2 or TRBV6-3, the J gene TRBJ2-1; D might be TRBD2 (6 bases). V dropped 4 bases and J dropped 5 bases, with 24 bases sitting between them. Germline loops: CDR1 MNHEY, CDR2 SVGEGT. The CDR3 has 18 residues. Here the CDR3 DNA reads TGTGCCAGCAGTTCCCGGGACTCCTTTAGTTACCCACACAATGAGCAGTTCTTC. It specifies CASSSRDSFSYPHNEQFF.

CDR3 sequence: CASSWERPDTQYF. The CDR3 DNA is TGTGCCAGCAGCTGGGAGCGCCCAGATACGCAGTATTTT. The chain combines TRBV7-2 with TRBJ2-3; a weak D match, TRBD2 (5 bases). Germline assignment: CDR1 SGHTA and CDR2 FQGNSA. The CDR3 runs to 13 residues. V dropped 4 bases and J dropped 4 bases, with 9 bases sitting between them.

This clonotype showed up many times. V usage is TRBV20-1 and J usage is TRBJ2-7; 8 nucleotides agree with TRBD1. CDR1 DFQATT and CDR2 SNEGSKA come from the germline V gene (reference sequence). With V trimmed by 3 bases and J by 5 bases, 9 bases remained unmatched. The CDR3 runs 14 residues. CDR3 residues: CSASSPDRGNEQYF. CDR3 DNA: TGCAGTGCTAGCTCACCTGACAGGGGCAACGAGCAGTACTTC.

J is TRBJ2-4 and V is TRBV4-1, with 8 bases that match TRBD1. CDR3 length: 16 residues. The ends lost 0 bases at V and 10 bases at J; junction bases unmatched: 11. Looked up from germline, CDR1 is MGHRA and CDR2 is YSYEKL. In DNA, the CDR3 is TGCGCCAGCAGCCAAGAGGCAATGGGACAGGTCTTGATTCAGTACTTC. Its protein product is CASSQEAMGQVLIQYF.

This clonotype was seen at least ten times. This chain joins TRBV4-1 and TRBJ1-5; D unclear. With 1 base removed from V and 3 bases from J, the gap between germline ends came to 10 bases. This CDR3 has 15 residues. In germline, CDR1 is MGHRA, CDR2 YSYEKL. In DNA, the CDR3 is TGCGCCAGCAGCCAAGCCCGGGGAAACAATCAGCCCCAGCATTTT. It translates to CASSQARGNNQPQHF.

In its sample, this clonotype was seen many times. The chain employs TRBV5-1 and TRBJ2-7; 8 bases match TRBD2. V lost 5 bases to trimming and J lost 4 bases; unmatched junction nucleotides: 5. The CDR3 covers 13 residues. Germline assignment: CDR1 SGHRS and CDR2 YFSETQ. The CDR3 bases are TGCGCCAGCAGGGAGCGGGAGTTATACGAGCAGTACTTC. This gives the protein CASRERELYEQYF. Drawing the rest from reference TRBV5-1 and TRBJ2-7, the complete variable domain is KAGVTQTPRYLIKTRGQQVTLSCSPISGHRSVSWYQQTPGQGLQFLFEYFSETQRNKGNFPGRFSGRQFSNSRSEMNVSTLELGDSALYLCASRERELYEQYFGPGTRLTVT.

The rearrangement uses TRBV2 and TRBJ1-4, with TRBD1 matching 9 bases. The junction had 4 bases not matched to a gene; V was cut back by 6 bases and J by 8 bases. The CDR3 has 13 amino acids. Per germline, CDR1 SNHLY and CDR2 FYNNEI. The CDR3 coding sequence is TGTGCCAGCAGCCGGGACAGGGTCGAAAAACTGTTTTTT. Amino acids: CASSRDRVEKLFF. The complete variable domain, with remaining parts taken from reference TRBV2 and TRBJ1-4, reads EPEVTQTPSHQVTQMGQEVILRCVPISNHLYFYWYRQILGQKVEFLVSFYNNEISEKSEIFDDQFSVERPDGSNFTLKIRSTKLEDSAMYFCASSRDRVEKLFFGSGTQLSVL.

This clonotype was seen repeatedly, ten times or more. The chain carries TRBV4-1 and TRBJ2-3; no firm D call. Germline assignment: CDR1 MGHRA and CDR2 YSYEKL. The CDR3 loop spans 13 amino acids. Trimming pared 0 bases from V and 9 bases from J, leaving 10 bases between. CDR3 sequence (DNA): TGCGCCAGCAGCCAAGATGGGAAGAACACGCAGTATTTT. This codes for CASSQDGKNTQYF.

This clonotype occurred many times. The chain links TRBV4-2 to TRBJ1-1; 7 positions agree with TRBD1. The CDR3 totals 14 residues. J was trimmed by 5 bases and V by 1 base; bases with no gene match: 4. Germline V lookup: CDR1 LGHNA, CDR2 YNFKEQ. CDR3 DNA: TGTGCCAGCAGCCAAGCTAGGGGGCAAACTGAAGCTTTCTTT. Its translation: CASSQARGQTEAFF.

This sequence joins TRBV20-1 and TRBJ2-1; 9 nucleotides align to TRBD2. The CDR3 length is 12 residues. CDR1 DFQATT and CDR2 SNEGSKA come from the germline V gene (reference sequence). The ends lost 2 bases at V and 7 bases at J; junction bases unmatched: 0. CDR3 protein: CSARSGGNEQFF. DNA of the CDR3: TGCAGTGCTAGAAGCGGGGGGAATGAGCAGTTCTTC.

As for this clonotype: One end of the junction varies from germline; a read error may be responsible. Written as DNA, the CDR3 is TGCAGTGCCCTGGACAGGAACTATGACTACACCTTC. Translating it yields CSALDRNYDYTF. This chain links TRBV20-1 with TRBJ1-2; 7 bases are a match to TRBD1. CDR1 and CDR2 from the germline V gene are DFQATT and SNEGSKA (reference sequence). The CDR3 consists of 12 residues.

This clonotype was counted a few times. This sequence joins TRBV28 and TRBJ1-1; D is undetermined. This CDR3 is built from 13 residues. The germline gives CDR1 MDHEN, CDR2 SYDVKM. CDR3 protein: CGTTGNYDTEAFF. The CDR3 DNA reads TGTGGCACGACCGGGAATTACGACACTGAAGCTTTCTTT.

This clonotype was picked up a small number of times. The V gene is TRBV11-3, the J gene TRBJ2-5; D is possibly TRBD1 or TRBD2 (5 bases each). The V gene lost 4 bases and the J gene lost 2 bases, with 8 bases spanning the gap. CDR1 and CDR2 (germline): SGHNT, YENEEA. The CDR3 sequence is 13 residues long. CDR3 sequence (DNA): TGTGCCAGCAGCTCGGGACCTCAAGAGACCCAGTACTTC. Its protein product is CASSSGPQETQYF.

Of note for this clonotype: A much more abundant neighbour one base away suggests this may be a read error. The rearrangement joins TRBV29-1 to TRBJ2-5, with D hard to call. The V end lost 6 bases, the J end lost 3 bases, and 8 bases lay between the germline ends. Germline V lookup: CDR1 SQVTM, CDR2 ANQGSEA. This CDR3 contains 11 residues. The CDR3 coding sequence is TGCAGCGTCCGCCCGGAAGAGACCCAGTACTTC. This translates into CSVRPEETQYF. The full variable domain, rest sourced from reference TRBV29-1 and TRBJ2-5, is SAVISQKPSRDICQRGTSLTIQCQVDSQVTMMFWYRQQPGQSLTLIATANQGSEATYESGFVIDKFPISRPNLTFSTLTVSNMSPEDSSIYLCSVRPEETQYFGPGTRLLVL.

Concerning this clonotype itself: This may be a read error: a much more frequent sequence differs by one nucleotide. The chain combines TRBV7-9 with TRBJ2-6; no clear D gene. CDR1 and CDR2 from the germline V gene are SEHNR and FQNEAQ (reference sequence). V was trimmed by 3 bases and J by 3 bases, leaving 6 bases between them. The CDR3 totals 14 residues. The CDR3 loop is CASSLPSGANVLTF. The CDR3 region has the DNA TGTGCCAGCAGCTTGCCGAGTGGGGCCAACGTCCTGACTTTC.